This TCR beta chain was found in a study of cytomegalovirus exposure and HLA in healthy donors. About this clone: Its cognate antigen is unknown.

The PCR contained 60 Vbeta and 13 Jbeta primers. Generated by immunoSEQ multiplex PCR, the TCRdb table keeps only in-frame clones and is missing some. Among 140,000 to 150,000 clones, more than 70% were seen once, and the ten largest hold around 1.9%. General study findings and limits: According to a later analysis, donors in an Asian-associated ancestry cluster reportedly had fewer N-insertions than the roughly 670-donor mean. A later analysis showed that HLA-associated TCR beta chains had undergone more clonal expansion than equally common others. Presence/absence analysis assumed near-uniform sequencing depth across donors. In an earlier analysis, about 87% or about 30%: the productive usage of most TCR beta V segments.

This CDR3 is 18 amino acids long. V gave up 2 bases and J gave up 0 bases, with 17 bases separating them. The sequence was obtained from a middle-aged woman in good health and CMV-seronegative. V usage is TRBV6-7 and J usage is TRBJ1-5; D not certain. TRBV6-7 is recorded as an ORF, its role being uncertain. The sample was PBMCs. The CDR3 sequence: CASSYEGGVWDSNQPQHF. The CDR3 region has the DNA TGTGCCAGCAGTTACGAGGGCGGGGTTTGGGATAGCAATCAGCCCCAGCATTTT.